This paragraph covers one TCR beta chain sequence. The clone's antigen remains unknown. No base quality information exists; no much larger clone differs at one position. Buffy coats from around 37 blood donors, supplied by the Finnish Red Cross blood service, were used as healthy controls. All TCR-sequenced material derived from peripheral blood: patient blood samples and healthy donor buffy coats. Ficoll-Hypaque gradient centrifugation was used to isolate peripheral blood mononuclear cells. CD4+ cells were purified magnetically from the buffy coats of healthy controls. Genomic DNA was extracted using the Gentra Puregene Cell and Tissue kit, and a Qubit 2.0 fluorometer was used to quantify it. This record belongs to a study of STAT5B mutations in CD4+ large granular lymphocyte leukemia (dated by TCRdb to the early 2020s). Study-level background: Among healthy controls, the CDR3 'QG' motif was associated with a particular HLA allele. Flow cytometry on FACSCanto II or FACSVerse showed that the purified fractions were more than 95% pure among lymphocytes. The study compared the TCRbeta repertoires of patients with CD4+ T-cell large granular lymphocyte leukemia against the TCRbeta repertoires of healthy blood donors.

The germline V gene supplies CDR1 SQVTM and CDR2 ANQGSEA. Cut back by 6 bases and 5 bases, the V and J ends lie 10 bases apart. The CDR3 starts with the cysteine, ends with the phenylalanine, and has 11 residues. CDR3 DNA is the only sequence kept; it has 33 bases, read in frame from the first base. The immunoSEQ assay at survey resolution was applied to genomic DNA for sequencing of TCRbeta rearrangements. As for the authors' bioinformatics: In the TCR sequencing data, the smallest productive clonotype frequency that could be detected was 2.59 x 10-5. Analyses included only productive TCRbeta rearrangements, meaning complete and in-frame sequences. Sample clonality was computed as Simpson clonality in the immunoSEQ Analyzer version 3.0. Clones were binned by frequency as very rare, small, medium, large (1-20%) or hyperexpanded (>20%). OLGA 1.2.3 estimated generation probabilities, VDJtools produced V-gene circos plots, VDJdb was queried for specificities, and GLIPH identified CDR3 motifs. TCRdb re-hosts the immuneACCESS table, in-frame sequences only. Its copies lack some clones; in the studies checked, an unresolved V gene accounts for under half of them, and the cause for the rest is not known. V and J calls and clone size are given by that table; D and trimming were obtained from the DNA. The sample table records fewer than 35,000 clones; approximately 75% of these occur just once. The biggest ten clones account for roughly 3.2% of the sample.

Overall study outcomes, separate from this receptor: Data were not HLA-matched; higher clonality in CD4+ versus CD8+ T-LGLL could reflect the relatively small sample size. Each patient's main leukemic clonotypes were private, but about 27% of these clonotypes showed up at low frequency in the non-leukemic repertoires of other patients. Enrichment of TRBV06-family usage was observed among the top patient clones (8/27) relative to healthy controls (2/35). Compared with healthy CD4+ repertoires, CD4-sorted patient repertoires appeared more clonal, and this difference remained even after the putative leukemic clones were removed.

Sample: CD4+ T cells from blood buffy coats. This TCR came from a human donor in good health. The chain links TRBV29-1 with TRBJ1-2; no D gene call is confident. The CDR3 region: CSVRGPYGYTF. The nucleotide sequence reads as follows: TGCAGCGTCCGAGGCCCGTATGGCTACACCTTC.